These 16 T cell receptor beta chains were sequenced from one sample in a study of technical replicates of blood from a handful of donors. TCRdb's copy holds only in-frame clones and misses some; the assay was immunoSEQ multiplex PCR. This sample has under 85,000 clones, with 93% found just once. The source material was T cells isolated from PBMCs. The receptors stem from a human donor in good health.

V usage is TRBV18 and J usage is TRBJ2-6; TRBD1 agrees at 7 bases. This CDR3 comprises 15 residues. J gave up 4 bases and V 6 bases, and 6 bases lay outside the gene matches. Germline V gene data show CDR1 as KGHSH and CDR2 as LQKENI. The CDR3 sequence: CASSLQGNGANVLTF. CDR3 bases: TGTGCCAGCTCGTTACAGGGGAACGGGGCCAACGTCCTGACTTTC.

This rearrangement joins TRBV15 to TRBJ1-5, with a possible D match to TRBD1 (6 bases). Germline CDR1 LNHNV, CDR2 YYDKDF (reference sequence). Trimming left V 4 bases short and J 9 bases short, with 16 bases between. CDR3 size: 14 residues. The CDR3 protein is CATSKGQISTPQHF. The CDR3 nucleotides are TGTGCCACCAGCAAAGGACAGATATCAACGCCCCAGCATTTT.

The V and J genes are TRBV29-1 and TRBJ2-7; TRBD2 agrees at 8 bases. Looked up from germline, CDR1 is SQVTM and CDR2 is ANQGSEA. The V and J ends lost 0 bases and 5 bases, in that order; junction bases with no gene match: 12. This CDR3 is 16 amino acids long. The CDR3 region has the DNA TGCAGCGTTGAAGATGGTTTCGGGACTAGGGGCCACGAGCAGTACTTC. It encodes CSVEDGFGTRGHEQYF.

The chain links TRBV5-1 to TRBJ2-5; D is undetermined. The CDR3 contains 12 residues. V lost 3 bases and J lost 4, with 7 bases in between. In germline, CDR1 is SGHRS, CDR2 YFSETQ. This CDR3 is CASSSPGETQYF. The DNA of the CDR3 is TGCGCCAGCAGCTCTCCAGGAGAGACCCAGTACTTC.

The chain couples TRBV4-1 to TRBJ2-7, with 9 bases lining up with TRBD1. The CDR3 loop spans 18 amino acids. Trimming cost V 4 bases and J 2 bases; bases outside gene matches: 15. Germline loops: CDR1 MGHRA, CDR2 YSYEKL. CDR3 sequence: CASSPVVTPGQGPYEQYF. The DNA for the CDR3 is TGCGCCAGCAGCCCGGTAGTCACTCCGGGACAGGGACCCTACGAGCAGTACTTC.

This sequence joins TRBV7-7 and TRBJ1-2; 9 bases are shared with TRBD1. The CDR3 totals 13 residues. The V gene's germline CDR1 is SSHAT and CDR2 FNYEAQ (reference sequence). With V trimmed by 5 bases and J by 4 bases, 2 bases remained unmatched. The CDR3 loop is CASSPDRGYGYTF. The DNA of the CDR3 is TGTGCCAGCAGCCCGGACAGGGGCTATGGCTACACCTTC.

This chain links TRBV7-2 with TRBJ2-3, with 12 bases aligning to TRBD2. Germline V gene data show CDR1 as SGHTA and CDR2 as FQGNSA. The CDR3 has 17 residues. Trimming took 5 bases from V and 0 from J; bases not matched to a gene: 6. CDR3 in amino acids: CASSTRTSGTSTDTQYF. DNA of the CDR3: TGTGCCAGCAGCACCAGGACTAGCGGGACTAGCACAGATACGCAGTATTTT.

CDR3 sequence reads: CSVEEHTSTDTQYF. The CDR3, as DNA: TGCAGCGTTGAAGAACACACAAGCACAGATACGCAGTATTTT. J is TRBJ2-3 and V is TRBV29-1; D unresolved. Trimming took 0 bases from V and 0 from J, leaving 7 bases between them. CDR1 SQVTM and CDR2 ANQGSEA come from the germline V gene. The CDR3 spans 14 residues.

The rearrangement joins TRBV7-3 to TRBJ2-1, with D maybe TRBD1 (5 bases). CDR1 is SGHTA, CDR2 FQGTGA, per germline. Trimming stripped 4 bases from V and 2 bases from J, with 12 bases between. The CDR3 totals 15 residues. In DNA form, the CDR3 reads TGTGCCAGCAGCTACGCCCTAGGGGCCTACAATGAGCAGTTCTTC. Amino acids: CASSYALGAYNEQFF.

This clone has a handful of counts. This chain joins TRBV7-2 and TRBJ2-7; TRBD2 matches 10 bases. Trimming took 4 bases from V and 2 from J; bases not matched to a gene: 2. From germline, CDR1 is SGHTA and CDR2 FQGNSA. The CDR3 has 14 amino acids. The CDR3 is CASSWTSGPYEQYF. The DNA of the CDR3 is TGTGCCAGCAGCTGGACTAGCGGCCCCTACGAGCAGTACTTC.

The V gene is TRBV5-4, the J gene TRBJ2-1; 16 bases align to TRBD2. Trimming cost V 4 bases and J 4 bases; bases outside gene matches: 8. The CDR3 is 18 amino acids. Germline-derived CDR1 and CDR2 are SGHNT and YYREEE (reference sequence). The CDR3 DNA follows: TGTGCCAGCAGCCCGACCGGGACTAGCGGGAGGGTTTACAATGAGCAGTTCTTC. This codes for CASSPTGTSGRVYNEQFF.

This chain uses TRBV9 with TRBJ1-2; the D gene is possibly TRBD1 (6 bases). This CDR3 has 20 residues. Germline V gene data show CDR1 as SGDLS and CDR2 as YYNGEE. V gave up 3 bases and J gave up 6 bases, with 33 bases separating them. CDR3 sequence (DNA): TGTGCCAGCAGCGACTTAGACAGGTACATCTTCTCCCGAACCCGGGATGGCTACACCTTC. This translates into CASSDLDRYIFSRTRDGYTF. The full variable domain, rest sourced from reference TRBV9 and TRBJ1-2, is DSGVTQTPKHLITATGQRVTLRCSPRSGDLSVYWYQQSLDQGLQFLIQYYNGEERAKGNILERFSAQQFPDLHSELNLSSLELGDSALYFCASSDLDRYIFSRTRDGYTFGSGTRLTVV.

This sequence joins TRBV5-4 and TRBJ2-3, with 9 nucleotides matching TRBD2. Germline values: CDR1 SGHNT, CDR2 YYREEE (reference sequence). J gave up 4 bases and V 1 base, and 10 bases lay outside the gene matches. The CDR3 consists of 17 residues. The DNA for the CDR3 is TGTGCCAGCAGCTTGTCTCTAGGCGGGAGGGGGTCAGATACGCAGTATTTT. This sequence encodes CASSLSLGGRGSDTQYF.

This clone has a single count. The chain has TRBV10-3 and TRBJ2-3; TRBD2 matches at 10 bases. CDR1 is ENHRY, CDR2 SYGVKD, per germline. CDR3 length: 15 amino acids. V shed 2 bases, J shed 4 bases, and the junction held 3 bases outside the gene matches. The CDR3 DNA is TGTGCCATCAGTGAGGAGGGACTAGCGTCAGATACGCAGTATTTT. Protein product: CAISEEGLASDTQYF.

V is TRBV6-4 and J is TRBJ2-3; 13 nucleotides align to TRBD2. There are 18 residues in the CDR3. Trimming took 4 bases from V and 7 from J; bases not matched to a gene: 14. CDR1 MRHNA and CDR2 SNTAGT come from the germline V gene. CDR3 sequence: CASSGAGTSGTPLYTQYF. The CDR3 DNA sequence: TGTGCCAGCAGTGGGGCCGGGACTAGCGGGACCCCACTGTATACGCAGTATTTT.

The CDR3 reads CASSLEGEGQDYGYTF. DNA for the CDR3: TGTGCCAGCAGCTTAGAGGGGGAGGGACAGGACTATGGCTACACCTTC. J is TRBJ1-2 and V is TRBV7-2; 8 nucleotides line up with TRBD1. Germline CDR1 reads SGHTA; CDR2 reads FQGNSA. The ends lost 1 base at V and 3 bases at J; junction bases unmatched: 7. The CDR3 totals 16 residues.